The rows below give T cell receptor beta chains drawn from one sample of a study of blood T cell repertoires in COVID-19. Using immunoSEQ multiplex PCR, the repertoire was profiled, and TCRdb retains in-frame clones only, with some absent. The sample has about 190,000 clones; 90% are singletons. What was sequenced was peripheral blood. The source is a middle-aged man with acute or convalescent COVID-19. The CDR3 runs from the conserved cysteine through the conserved F or W. Each record gives: V gene, J gene, clone size, D gene, CDR3 protein, CDR3 DNA. The D gene is left open where the match is weak. Rows may omit the clone size; those that give it use once, few, many or a size class.

V: TRBV30; J: TRBJ1-1; size: once; D: TRBD1; CDR3: CAWNRDSPLPEAFF; DNA: TGTGCCTGGAACCGGGACAGCCCCCTCCCAGAAGCTTTCTTT
V: TRBV6-6; J: TRBJ1-1; size: .; D: TRBD1; CDR3: CASRRQGEAFF; DNA: TGTGCCAGCAGAAGACAGGGCGAAGCTTTCTTT
V: TRBV14; J: TRBJ1-6; size: .; D: .; CDR3: CASSQRLDSPLHF; DNA: TGTGCCAGCAGCCAGAGGTTGGATTCACCCCTCCACTTT
V: TRBV3-1/TRBV3-2; J: TRBJ1-4; size: .; D: TRBD1; CDR3: CASSQRGQANEKLFF; DNA: TGTGCCAGCAGCCAAAGGGGACAGGCTAATGAAAAACTGTTTTTT
V: TRBV9; J: TRBJ2-7; size: .; D: TRBD1; CDR3: CASSPRTGYYEQYF; DNA: TGTGCCAGCAGCCCTCGGACAGGGTATTACGAGCAGTACTTC
V: TRBV6-5; J: TRBJ1-5; size: .; D: TRBD1; CDR3: CASGTGWNQPQHF; DNA: TGTGCCAGCGGGACAGGCTGGAATCAGCCCCAGCATTTT
V: TRBV7-9; J: TRBJ2-7; size: .; D: .; CDR3: CASSLDIRTVEQYF; DNA: TGTGCCAGCAGCTTAGACATACGTACCGTCGAGCAGTACTTC
V: TRBV9; J: TRBJ2-1; size: .; D: TRBD1; CDR3: CASSRGQGASYNEQFF; DNA: TGTGCCAGCAGCAGGGGACAGGGGGCTTCCTACAATGAGCAGTTCTTC
V: TRBV5-5; J: TRBJ2-1; size: .; D: .; CDR3: CASSPTDHNEQFF; DNA: TGTGCCAGCAGCCCGACTGACCACAATGAGCAGTTCTTC
V: TRBV3-1/TRBV3-2; J: TRBJ2-3; size: few; D: .; CDR3: CASSPGSGEVVDTQYF; DNA: TGTGCCAGCAGCCCGGGGTCGGGGGAGGTGGTAGATACGCAGTATTTT
V: TRBV28; J: TRBJ1-5; size: .; D: TRBD1; CDR3: CASRQGAGGQPQHF; DNA: TGTGCCAGCAGACAAGGGGCAGGGGGTCAGCCCCAGCATTTT
V: TRBV4-1; J: TRBJ2-5; size: .; D: TRBD2; CDR3: CASSQDRRIAGERWETQYF; DNA: TGCGCCAGCAGCCAAGATCGCCGGATAGCGGGAGAGCGTTGGGAGACCCAGTACTTC
V: TRBV5-4; J: TRBJ1-6; size: .; D: .; CDR3: CASSFEGLNSPLHF; DNA: TGTGCCAGCAGCTTCGAGGGTTTAAATTCACCCCTCCACTTT
V: TRBV7-8; J: TRBJ1-2; size: few; D: TRBD1; CDR3: CASSPRTGARGDGYTF; DNA: TGTGCCAGCAGCCCCCGGACAGGAGCAAGGGGGGATGGCTACACCTTC
V: TRBV28; J: TRBJ1-5; size: .; D: TRBD1; CDR3: CASSLMTFGTGQGQPQHF; DNA: TGTGCCAGCAGTTTAATGACCTTTGGGACAGGGCAAGGTCAGCCCCAGCATTTT
V: TRBV19; J: TRBJ2-7; size: .; D: TRBD1; CDR3: CASSGQGQGFYEQYF; DNA: TGTGCCAGTAGTGGACAGGGACAGGGGTTCTACGAGCAGTACTTC
V: TRBV28; J: TRBJ2-3; size: .; D: .; CDR3: CATATRGGGWEDTQYF; DNA: TGTGCCACTGCAACCCGCGGAGGGGGCTGGGAGGATACGCAGTATTTT
V: TRBV28; J: TRBJ1-3; size: .; D: .; CDR3: CASSPSGNTIYF; DNA: TGTGCCAGCAGTCCCTCGGGAAACACCATATATTTT
V: TRBV21-1; J: TRBJ2-3; size: .; D: .; CDR3: CASSKVRGMDTQYF; DNA: TGTGCCAGCAGCAAGGTAAGGGGGATGGATACGCAGTATTTT
V: TRBV9; J: TRBJ2-7; size: .; D: .; CDR3: CASSGSGAAYEQYF; DNA: TGTGCCAGCAGCGGTAGCGGCGCGGCCTACGAGCAGTACTTC
V: TRBV19; J: TRBJ2-3; size: .; D: .; CDR3: CASRLTAPSTDTQYF; DNA: TGTGCCAGTAGGCTGACAGCCCCTAGCACAGATACGCAGTATTTT
V: TRBV6-5; J: TRBJ1-1; size: .; D: .; CDR3: CASWRGITEAFF; DNA: TGTGCCTCGTGGAGGGGAATCACTGAAGCTTTCTTT
V: TRBV27; J: TRBJ1-2; size: .; D: TRBD1; CDR3: CASSLGTGSYGYTF; DNA: TGTGCCAGCAGTTTAGGGACAGGGAGCTATGGCTACACCTTC